This T cell receptor beta chain originates from a study of T cells expressing NK-cell markers. Study-level background: Among the eight sequenced donors, seven tested HCMV-seropositive and one tested seronegative. Findings and caveats of the study: HCMV specificity of the expanded NKG2C+ T cell clones stayed unclear. Among CD8+ T cells from about six donors, dominant NKG2C+ clonotypes accounted for about 1.0-7.0%. The study found these clonotypes also leading the CD3+CD56-NKG2C+ fraction in a few donors.

The CDR3 covers 12 residues. Per germline, CDR1 MNHEY and CDR2 SMNVEV (reference sequence). Reprocessing the 5' RACE reads, TCRdb reports a single entry for every CDR3 protein and omits DNA. This listing includes about 400,000 distinct CDR3 sequences. To note about this clonotype: The antigen remains undetermined.

Sequences were obtained from blood T cells: a sorted CD56 or NKG2C T cell subset, CD4+ or CD8+ T cells, or bulk PBMC T cells (not recorded which). The sequence came from a woman aged 50 to 60 in good health. The chain joins TRBV27 to TRBJ1-1; TCRdb reports TRBD1, a call that lacks DNA to check it against. CDR3 protein: CASSFRRGEAFF.